A selection of T cell receptor beta chains follows, all from one sample in a study of technical replicates of blood from several donors. Clones were read by immunoSEQ multiplex PCR, and TCRdb kept only the in-frame ones, dropping some. The sample holds about 83,000 clones, roughly 92% seen once. The source material was T cells isolated from PBMCs. These receptors originate from a human donor in good health. Each CDR3 is given without its conserved first and last residue. The order of the fields is V gene, J gene, clone size, CDR3 protein. Not every row has a clone size; where given, it reads once, few, many or a size class.

>TRBV5-1|TRBJ2-1|NA
ASSWTGVTVRSYNEQF
>TRBV27|TRBJ1-4|NA
ASSLSNRGEKLF
>TRBV7-6|TRBJ2-2|NA
ASSLVISGTPTRLTGELF
>TRBV4-1|TRBJ2-2|NA
ASRLDRNTGELF
>TRBV19|TRBJ1-5|NA
ASSEQVNQPQH
>TRBV11-3|TRBJ1-2|NA
ASSPGSGGYT
>TRBV27|TRBJ2-6|NA
ASSKEGDGANVLT
>TRBV7-6|TRBJ2-3|NA
ASSLANSGTDTQY
>TRBV6-6|TRBJ2-7|NA
ASRTWVRGGEQY
>TRBV7-7|TRBJ2-5|NA
ASSWDRGFGETQY
>TRBV20-1|TRBJ1-2|NA
SARDPNGYT
>TRBV6-1|TRBJ2-1|NA
ASSATSGASKNEQF
>TRBV5-6|TRBJ2-7|NA
ASSSSTSGTGEQY
>TRBV4-1|TRBJ2-7|NA
ASSPREAGLGEQY
>TRBV27|TRBJ2-7|NA
ASSLGTGQGGEQY
>TRBV6-6|TRBJ1-6|NA
ASSYSDRRNSPLH
>TRBV6-1|TRBJ2-1|NA
ASSEPPSSGTNNEQF
>TRBV19|TRBJ2-2|NA
ASSLRTGGTGELF
>TRBV4-1|TRBJ1-4|NA
ASSREHASGRGNEKLF
>TRBV19|TRBJ2-3|few
ATGLADGTDTQY
>TRBV14|TRBJ1-2|NA
ASSHLGGTLGYT
>TRBV19|TRBJ1-5|NA
ASRSGQLIYQPQH
>TRBV28|TRBJ2-7|NA
ASSRGQAGEQY
>TRBV29-1|TRBJ1-1|once
SVNNLGGFKKNTEAF
>TRBV4-1|TRBJ2-7|NA
ASSQSPPGGLLSEQY
>TRBV6-5|TRBJ2-1|NA
ATTGTVNNEQF
>TRBV27|TRBJ1-2|NA
ASSEQGTANYGYT
>TRBV4-1|TRBJ2-1|once
ASRPGLAEYNEQF
>TRBV9|TRBJ2-7|NA
ASSVGLAGAPYEQY
>TRBV29-1|TRBJ1-1|NA
SVEGQGSRAF
>TRBV7-9|TRBJ1-2|NA
ASSSWSDRALNYGYT
>TRBV21-1|TRBJ2-3|once
ASSNEQTTDTQY
>TRBV6-5|TRBJ1-1|NA
ASRSQLSSTEAF
>TRBV5-4|TRBJ2-1|NA
ASSSDRGITNEQF
>TRBV11-2|TRBJ2-7|NA
ASSLGRTYEQY
>TRBV11-2|TRBJ2-7|NA
ASSPLLREQY
>TRBV5-1|TRBJ1-1|NA
ASSLGQGVYSEAF
>TRBV19|TRBJ2-7|NA
ASSIFLRTHKNYEQY
>TRBV5-1|TRBJ2-3|NA
ASSDRGQEPTDTQY
>TRBV5-1|TRBJ1-1|NA
ASTQGQGLGTEAF
>TRBV19|TRBJ2-2|NA
ASSIGTANTGELF
>TRBV27|TRBJ2-1|NA
ASSLSVAGSYNEQF
>TRBV29-1|TRBJ2-5|NA
SVLRHLQETQY
>TRBV15|TRBJ1-5|NA
ATSEPTGLGNQPQH
>TRBV11-2|TRBJ1-4|once
ASSSPIRDRVRKLF
>TRBV5-4|TRBJ1-3|NA
ASSLPPGSSGNTIY
>TRBV30|TRBJ2-3|NA
AWSKGAGGSTDTQY
>TRBV7-3|TRBJ2-1|NA
ASSLSGGATEQF
>TRBV5-6|TRBJ1-2|NA
ASSFFDTSYGYT
>TRBV5-4|TRBJ2-7|NA
ASSGGTREVGYEQY
>TRBV30|TRBJ2-2|NA
AWSFGTGSNTGELF
>TRBV7-6|TRBJ2-6|NA
ASHPGSSAGANVLT
>TRBV4-1|TRBJ1-3|NA
ASSQTGARNTIY